Listed below are T cell receptor beta chains from one sample, sequenced in a study of beta chain features in type 1 diabetes. Sequencing used immunoSEQ multiplex PCR; TCRdb keeps in-frame clones, though not all of them. The sample contains almost 350,000 clones, around a fifth of which appear only once. The sequenced sample consisted of naive CD4+ T cells from blood. The receptor source for this set is a woman aged 18-29 years in good health. The CDR3 runs from the conserved cysteine through the conserved F or W. D genes are given only for firm matches. The size field is filled for only some rows; it gives once, few, many or a size class.

V	size	J	D	CDR3	DNA
TRBV4-2	NA	TRBJ2-2	NA	CASSQAAGNTGELFF	TGTGCCAGCAGCCAAGCAGCGGGCAACACCGGGGAGCTGTTTTTT
TRBV15	NA	TRBJ1-5	NA	CATSREEGHSSNQPQHF	TGTGCCACCAGCAGAGAAGAGGGACACAGTAGCAATCAGCCCCAGCATTTT
TRBV15	NA	TRBJ2-7	TRBD1	CATSPGQGRYEQYF	TGTGCCACCAGCCCCGGACAGGGGCGCTACGAGCAGTACTTC
TRBV27	NA	TRBJ2-1	TRBD2	CASSLQRGGYNEQFF	TGTGCCAGCAGTTTACAACGGGGAGGGTACAATGAGCAGTTCTTC
TRBV2	few	TRBJ2-5	TRBD2	CASNAGGQETQYF	TGTGCCAGCAACGCGGGGGGTCAAGAGACCCAGTACTTC
TRBV4-2	few	TRBJ2-3	TRBD2	CASSQEAGGYTDTQYF	TGTGCCAGCAGCCAAGAGGCGGGAGGGTACACAGATACGCAGTATTTT
TRBV6-5	few	TRBJ2-7	NA	CASSYSRRTYEQYF	TGTGCCAGCAGTTACTCCCGGCGGACCTACGAGCAGTACTTC
TRBV4-2	once	TRBJ2-7	NA	CASSQVSRQTPYEQYF	TGTGCCAGCAGCCAAGTTAGTCGCCAAACCCCCTACGAGCAGTACTTC
TRBV28	few	TRBJ1-2	NA	CASSLIGGYGYTF	TGTGCCAGCAGTTTAATAGGGGGCTATGGCTACACCTTC
TRBV7-2	NA	TRBJ2-2	NA	CASSLQRGSGELFF	TGTGCCAGCAGCCTCCAGAGGGGGTCCGGGGAGCTGTTTTTT
TRBV19	NA	TRBJ1-6	NA	CASSLRGGVANSPLHF	TGTGCCAGTAGTCTCCGGGGGGGGGTGGCGAATTCACCCCTCCACTTT
TRBV5-1	few	TRBJ2-5	NA	CASGPGLGLKETQYF	TGCGCCAGCGGGCCTGGGTTGGGTCTCAAAGAGACCCAGTACTTC
TRBV4-3	few	TRBJ2-2	NA	CASSQEKSTNTGELFF	TGCGCCAGCAGCCAAGAGAAGAGCACGAACACCGGGGAGCTGTTTTTT
TRBV7-3	NA	TRBJ2-5	TRBD2	CASSPGTSGGLGAQYF	TGTGCCAGCAGCCCCGGGACTAGCGGGGGGCTCGGGGCCCAGTACTTC
TRBV5-1	NA	TRBJ2-7	TRBD1	CASSTDRAYEQYF	TGCGCCAGCAGTACCGACAGGGCCTACGAGCAGTACTTC
TRBV30	NA	TRBJ2-1	NA	CAWSTNPGFAIEQFF	TGTGCCTGGAGTACAAACCCAGGGTTTGCGATTGAGCAGTTCTTC
TRBV29-1	NA	TRBJ1-1	NA	CSVGLHGGGTEASF	TGCAGCGTTGGGCTCCACGGGGGAGGCACTGAAGCTTCCTTT
TRBV5-4	NA	TRBJ2-2	TRBD2	CASSFKLAANTGELFF	TGTGCCAGCAGCTTCAAACTAGCGGCTAACACCGGGGAGCTGTTTTTT
TRBV4-2	NA	TRBJ2-7	TRBD2	CASSFNLRGGLNEQYF	TGTGCCAGCAGTTTTAACCTCCGGGGGGGGCTCAACGAGCAGTACTTC
TRBV5-1	NA	TRBJ2-1	TRBD2	CASSLLAGGNEQFF	TGCGCCAGCAGCTTGTTAGCGGGAGGGAATGAGCAGTTCTTC
TRBV30	NA	TRBJ2-3	TRBD2	CARTSGDADTQYF	TGTGCCAGAACTAGCGGGGACGCCGATACGCAGTATTTT
TRBV18	NA	TRBJ2-7	TRBD1	CASSPRDRAEYEQYF	TGTGCCAGCTCACCCCGGGACAGAGCAGAATACGAGCAGTACTTC
TRBV13	few	TRBJ1-3	NA	CASSSGGFSGNTIYF	TGTGCCAGCAGCTCCGGGGGGTTCTCTGGAAACACCATATATTTT